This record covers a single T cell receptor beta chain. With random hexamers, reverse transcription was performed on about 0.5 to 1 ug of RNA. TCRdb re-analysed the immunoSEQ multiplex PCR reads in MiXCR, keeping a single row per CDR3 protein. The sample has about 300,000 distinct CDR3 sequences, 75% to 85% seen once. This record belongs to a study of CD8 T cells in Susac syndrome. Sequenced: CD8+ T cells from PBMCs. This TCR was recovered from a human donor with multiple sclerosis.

CDR3: CASSQGRFWTGEYGYTF. CDR3 nucleotide sequence: TGCGCCAGCAGCCAAGGTCGTTTCTGGACAGGGGAATATGGCTACACCTTC. The chain combines TRBV4-3 with TRBJ1-2; 9 bases are a match to TRBD1. V lost 1 base and J lost 5; bases outside the gene matches: 11. This CDR3 region has 17 residues. From germline, CDR1 is LGHNA and CDR2 YSLEER.